The 6 T cell receptor beta chains given below trace back to one sample, sequenced in a study of beta chain features in type 1 diabetes. The whole isolated RNA underwent reverse transcription, so sequencing captured expressed TCRB transcripts. The data were produced by immunoSEQ multiplex PCR, yet TCRdb's version contains in-frame clones alone and is incomplete. The sample consists of nearly 250,000 clones, around 14% of them appearing once. Source material: naive CD4+ T cells from blood. These receptor sequences come from a middle-aged woman in good health.

The CDR3 here is CASSLGLSREETQYF. CDR3 coding DNA: TGTGCCAGCAGCTTAGGACTCAGCAGAGAAGAGACCCAGTACTTC. The rearrangement uses TRBV7-2 and TRBJ2-5; D gene uncertain. Per germline, CDR1 SGHTA and CDR2 FQGNSA. The CDR3 runs to 15 residues. The V gene lost 1 base and the J gene lost 3 bases, with 12 bases spanning the gap.

This clone appeared a few times. The chain has TRBV7-2 and TRBJ1-2; 7 bases agree with TRBD1. V was pared by 2 bases and J by 4 bases, with 4 bases of the junction left unmatched. Looked up from germline, CDR1 is SGHTA and CDR2 is FQGNSA. The length of the CDR3 is 14 residues. CDR3 sequence reads: CASSLPRDSYGYTF. CDR3 nucleotides: TGTGCCAGCAGCTTACCCCGGGACAGCTATGGCTACACCTTC.

This clone was found a few times. The V gene is TRBV10-3, the J gene TRBJ2-3; 7 positions match TRBD2. The CDR3 runs 15 residues. The J segment lost 2 bases and the V segment lost 8 bases, leaving 10 bases of the junction unmatched. Germline loops: CDR1 ENHRY, CDR2 SYGVKD. The CDR3 reads CAILAGLDPTDTQYF. In nucleotides, the CDR3 is TGTGCCATCCTTGCTGGACTAGACCCCACAGATACGCAGTATTTT.

The chain recombines TRBV19 with TRBJ1-2; 8 bases fit TRBD1. Germline values: CDR1 LNHDA, CDR2 SQIVND (reference sequence). There are 15 residues in the CDR3. Losses at the gene ends were 7 bases for V and 0 bases for J; bases not matched to a gene: 7. CDR3 sequence reads: CASNDRGRPNYGYTF. For the CDR3, the DNA is TGTGCCAGTAACGACAGGGGCCGTCCTAACTATGGCTACACCTTC.

This chain joins TRBV7-9 and TRBJ2-6; 8 positions match TRBD2. J lost 0 bases, V lost 5 bases, and 9 bases had no gene match. CDR1 and CDR2 (germline): SEHNR, FQNEAQ (reference sequence). CDR3 length: 18 residues. In DNA, the CDR3 is TGTGCCAGCAGCCAAACGGGGGGGGATAGCTCTGGGGCCAACGTCCTGACTTTC. Its protein is CASSQTGGDSSGANVLTF.

This clone was recorded a few times. The chain couples TRBV2 to TRBJ1-1, with no clear D. In germline, CDR1 is SNHLY, CDR2 FYNNEI. This CDR3 is built from 13 residues. V was cut by 4 bases and J by 0 bases, with 6 bases left in between. CDR3 region: CASSVVMNTEAFF. The CDR3 DNA sequence: TGTGCCAGCAGTGTAGTTATGAACACTGAAGCTTTCTTT.